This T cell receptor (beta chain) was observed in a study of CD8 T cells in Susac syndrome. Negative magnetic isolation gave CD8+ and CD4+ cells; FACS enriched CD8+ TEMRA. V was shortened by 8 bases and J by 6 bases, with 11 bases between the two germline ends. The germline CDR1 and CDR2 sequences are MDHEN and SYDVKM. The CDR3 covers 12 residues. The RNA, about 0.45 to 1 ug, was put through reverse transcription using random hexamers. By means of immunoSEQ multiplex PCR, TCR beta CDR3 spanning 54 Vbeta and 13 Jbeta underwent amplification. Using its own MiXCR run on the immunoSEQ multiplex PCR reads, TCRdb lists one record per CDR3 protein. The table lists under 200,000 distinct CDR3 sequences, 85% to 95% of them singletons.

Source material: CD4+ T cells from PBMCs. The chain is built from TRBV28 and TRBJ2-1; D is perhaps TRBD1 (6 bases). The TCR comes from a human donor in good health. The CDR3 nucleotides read TGTGCCAGCTCCGTACAGGGCAATGAGCAGTTCTTC. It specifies CASSVQGNEQFF.